The 20 T cell receptor beta chains given below trace back to one sample, sequenced in a study of T cell responses to AZD1222 COVID-19 vaccine. Sequenced by immunoSEQ multiplex PCR; TCRdb stores in-frame clones only, minus some. In the table there are roughly 200,000 clones, 80% to 90% of which are singletons. Sequenced here: peripheral blood, sampled on day 0 of AZD1222 vaccination. These TCRs come from an adult in good health.

This chain links TRBV7-3 with TRBJ2-7, with D perhaps being TRBD1 or TRBD2 (8 bases each). Trimming took 5 bases from V and 6 from J, leaving 26 bases between them. Germline CDR1 reads SGHTA; CDR2 reads FQGTGA. CDR3 length equals 17 residues. CDR3 loop: CASSPAGVTGGSAEQYF. The DNA of the CDR3 is TGTGCCAGCAGCCCAGCGGGGGTTACAGGGGGATCGGCCGAGCAGTACTTC. The full variable domain, with the rest looked up from reference TRBV7-3 and TRBJ2-7, is GAGVSQTPSNKVTEKGKYVELRCDPISGHTALYWYRQSLGQGPEFLIYFQGTGAADDSGLPNDRFFAVRPEGSVSTLKIQRTERGDSAVYLCASSPAGVTGGSAEQYFGPGTRLTVT.

The chain joins TRBV12-5 to TRBJ2-2; TRBD2 matches at 8 bases. Trimming took 1 base from V and 7 from J; bases not matched to a gene: 8. The CDR3 contains 16 residues. Germline V gene sequence: CDR1 LGHNT, CDR2 FRNRAP. This CDR3 is CASGLAPGLDIGELFF. The CDR3 nucleotides read TGTGCTAGTGGTTTGGCCCCGGGACTAGATATCGGGGAGCTGTTTTTT. Together with reference TRBV12-5 and TRBJ2-2, the CDR3 gives the full variable domain: DARVTQTPRHKVTEMGQEVTMRCQPILGHNTVFWYRQTMMQGLELLAYFRNRAPLDDSGMPKDRFSAEMPDATLATLKIQPSEPRDSAVYFCASGLAPGLDIGELFFGEGSRLTVL.

This sequence joins TRBV6-5 and TRBJ1-1, with D possibly being TRBD1 (5 bases). Germline V gene lookup returns CDR1 MNHEY and CDR2 SVGAGI. V was cut by 6 bases and J by 3 bases, with 17 bases left in between. The CDR3 is 15 residues long. This CDR3 reads CASRDIGKPDTEAFF. Written as DNA, the CDR3 is TGTGCCAGCAGGGACATAGGAAAGCCGGACACTGAAGCTTTCTTT.

The chain couples TRBV29-1 to TRBJ1-2, with 9 bases lining up with TRBD1. The germline CDR1 and CDR2 sequences are SQVTM and ANQGSEA. CDR3 size: 15 residues. V trimming: 7 bases; J trimming: 8 bases; junction bases outside the gene matches: 17. This CDR3 reads CSALGQGDPGAGYTF. Here the CDR3 DNA reads TGCAGCGCCTTGGGACAGGGCGATCCCGGGGCAGGCTACACCTTC.

The chain uses TRBV15 and TRBJ1-1, with a tentative D call TRBD1 (5 bases). V was trimmed by 0 bases and J by 8 bases, leaving 22 bases between them. From germline, CDR1 is LNHNV and CDR2 YYDKDF (reference sequence). This CDR3 is 17 amino acids long. The CDR3 loop is CATSRDRGGEKIWEAFF. In DNA, the CDR3 is TGTGCCACCAGCAGAGATCGGGGAGGGGAGAAAATCTGGGAAGCTTTCTTT.

This clone showed up just a few times. The chain recombines TRBV19 with TRBJ1-6; TRBD1 agrees at 7 bases. The V gene end was trimmed by 2 bases and the J gene end by 6 bases; junction bases not matched to a gene: 4. Germline V lookup: CDR1 LNHDA, CDR2 SQIVND (reference sequence). The CDR3 loop spans 15 amino acids. CDR3 DNA sequence: TGTGCCAGTAGTATACCTTCAGGGGGTAATTCACCCCTCCACTTT. Its protein product is CASSIPSGGNSPLHF.

The chain carries TRBV19 and TRBJ1-1; D uncertain. CDR1 LNHDA and CDR2 SQIVND come from the germline V gene (reference sequence). V was clipped by 1 base and J by 2 bases, with 11 bases between them. The CDR3 consists of 15 residues. The CDR3 here is CASSIATFRNTEAFF. The CDR3 bases are TGTGCCAGTAGTATAGCGACGTTCCGCAACACTGAAGCTTTCTTT. The entire variable domain, with the rest obtained from reference TRBV19 and TRBJ1-1, is as follows: DGGITQSPKYLFRKEGQNVTLSCEQNLNHDAMYWYRQDPGQGLRLIYYSQIVNDFQKGDIAEGYSVSREKKESFPLTVTSAQKNPTAFYLCASSIATFRNTEAFFGQGTRLTVV.

The chain joins TRBV9 to TRBJ1-4; D remains unclear. V lost 3 bases and J lost 6, with 9 bases in between. This CDR3 is built from 13 residues. CDR1 and CDR2 from the germline V gene are SGDLS and YYNGEE. The CDR3 protein is CASSAGGDEKLFF. The CDR3 nucleotides read TGTGCCAGCAGCGCAGGAGGCGATGAAAAACTGTTTTTT.

The CDR3 bases are TGTGCCAGCACCCGACTAGCGGGCCCTCGAGATACGCAGTATTTT. It translates to CASTRLAGPRDTQYF. The chain links TRBV3-1 (or the pseudogene TRBV3-2) to TRBJ2-3, with TRBD2 matching over 10 bases. The CDR3 contains 15 residues. The germline V gene encodes CDR1 LGHDT and CDR2 YNNKEL (reference sequence). With 7 bases clipped from V and 5 bases from J, the junction kept 9 bases outside the gene matches.

The V and J genes are TRBV20-1 and TRBJ1-2, with D uncertain. Trimming stripped 3 bases from V and 4 bases from J, with 12 bases between. This CDR3 is built from 13 residues. Germline-derived CDR1 and CDR2 are DFQATT and SNEGSKA (reference sequence). The CDR3 region has the DNA TGCAGTGCTAGTGCGGGATCTGGCTATGGCTACACCTTC. Protein sequence: CSASAGSGYGYTF.

This chain links TRBV28 with TRBJ1-5; TRBD1 might be the D (5 bases). Per the germline V gene, CDR1 is MDHEN and CDR2 is SYDVKM. The CDR3 has 12 residues. With 10 bases removed from V and 5 bases from J, the gap between germline ends came to 12 bases. This CDR3 reads CATGTLDQPQHF. The DNA for the CDR3 is TGTGCCACCGGGACCCTCGATCAGCCCCAGCATTTT.

The gene calls are TRBV5-1 and TRBJ1-2; 7 nucleotides match TRBD1. Unmatched junction bases numbered 11, after V lost 3 bases and J lost 9 bases. CDR3 length: 14 amino acids. Germline-derived CDR1 and CDR2 are SGHRS and YFSETQ. CDR3 sequence: CASSSETGSGSYTF. The CDR3 DNA reads as TGCGCCAGCAGCTCAGAGACAGGGAGTGGGAGCTACACCTTC.

This chain uses TRBV7-9 with TRBJ2-5, with D uncertain. Trimming cost V 6 bases and J 5 bases, with 7 bases left between them. This CDR3 is 11 amino acids long. CDR1 and CDR2 from the germline V gene are SEHNR and FQNEAQ (reference sequence). CDR3 loop: CASSLLETQYF. The CDR3 DNA sequence: TGTGCCAGCAGTCTTCTGGAGACCCAGTACTTC.

The chain is built from TRBV5-6 and TRBJ1-5; 8 nucleotides align to TRBD1. This CDR3 is built from 13 residues. V was pared by 4 bases and J by 7 bases, with 4 bases of the junction left unmatched. Germline CDR1 is SGHDT and CDR2 is YYEEEE. The CDR3 is CASSARQGQPQHF. The DNA of the CDR3 is TGTGCCAGCAGCGCCCGACAGGGGCAGCCCCAGCATTTT.

V usage is TRBV11-2 and J usage is TRBJ1-3; D possibly corresponds to TRBD1 (5 bases). The length of the CDR3 is 18 residues. V lost 4 bases, J lost 1 base, and 20 bases lay in between. Germline assignment: CDR1 SGHAT and CDR2 FQNNGV. As DNA, the CDR3 is TGTGCCAGCAGCTACGGGGACTCCAGGACGAGGTCTGGAAACACCATATATTTT. Its translation is CASSYGDSRTRSGNTIYF.

This CDR3 is CASSFGIAGELSTDTQYF. In DNA form, the CDR3 reads TGTGCCAGCAGCTTCGGGATAGCGGGGGAGCTAAGCACAGATACGCAGTATTTT. This sequence joins TRBV5-4 and TRBJ2-3, with 9 positions matching TRBD2. Germline V gives CDR1 SGHNT, CDR2 YYREEE (reference sequence). This CDR3 region has 18 residues. With V trimmed by 2 bases and J by 0 bases, 10 bases remained unmatched.

This chain uses TRBV7-9 with TRBJ1-2; D call uncertain. Per the germline V gene, CDR1 is SEHNR and CDR2 is FQNEAQ (reference sequence). This CDR3 contains 15 residues. Trimming removed 1 base from V and 4 bases from J, with 13 bases in between. The CDR3 is CASSLDVGHFYGYTF. The CDR3 DNA reads TGTGCCAGCAGCTTAGACGTCGGGCACTTCTATGGCTACACCTTC.

The V call is TRBV2, the J call TRBJ1-5; a possible D gene is TRBD1 (6 bases). Germline V gene data show CDR1 as SNHLY and CDR2 as FYNNEI. This CDR3 has 15 amino acids. The germline V and J ends were trimmed by 8 bases and 1 base, with 15 bases remaining between them. The CDR3, as DNA: TGTGCCAGCCAACATGGGACACCGAGCAATCAGCCCCAGCATTTT. It is translated as CASQHGTPSNQPQHF.

The chain combines TRBV29-1 with TRBJ2-2; D call uncertain. This CDR3 has 11 amino acids. Germline-derived CDR1 and CDR2 are SQVTM and ANQGSEA. V dropped 2 bases and J dropped 6 bases, with 4 bases sitting between them. The CDR3 coding sequence is TGCAGCGTTGAACAGGCCGGGGAGCTGTTTTTT. Amino acid sequence: CSVEQAGELFF.

The CDR3 DNA is TGCGCCAGCAGCTTGTCAACCCCGGGACAGATATACGAGCAGTACTTC. As protein: CASSLSTPGQIYEQYF. V and J are TRBV5-1 and TRBJ2-7, with 7 positions matching TRBD1. Germline V CDR1 and CDR2: SGHRS, YFSETQ. V gave up 1 base and J gave up 4 bases; unmatched junction bases: 11. The CDR3 contains 16 residues.